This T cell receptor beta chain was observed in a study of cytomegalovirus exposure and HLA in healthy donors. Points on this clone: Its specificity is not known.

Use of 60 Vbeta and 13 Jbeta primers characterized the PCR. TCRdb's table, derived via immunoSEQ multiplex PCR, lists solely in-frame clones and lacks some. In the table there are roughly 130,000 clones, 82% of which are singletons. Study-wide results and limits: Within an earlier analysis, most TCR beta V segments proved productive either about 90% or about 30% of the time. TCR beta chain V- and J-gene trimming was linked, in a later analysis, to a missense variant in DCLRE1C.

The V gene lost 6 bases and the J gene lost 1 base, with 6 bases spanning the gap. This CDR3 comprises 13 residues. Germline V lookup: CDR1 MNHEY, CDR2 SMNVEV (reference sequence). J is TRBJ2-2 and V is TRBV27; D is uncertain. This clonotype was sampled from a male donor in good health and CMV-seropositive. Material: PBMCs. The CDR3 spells CASRNGNTGELFF. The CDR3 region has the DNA TGTGCCAGCAGGAACGGGAACACCGGGGAGCTGTTTTTT.